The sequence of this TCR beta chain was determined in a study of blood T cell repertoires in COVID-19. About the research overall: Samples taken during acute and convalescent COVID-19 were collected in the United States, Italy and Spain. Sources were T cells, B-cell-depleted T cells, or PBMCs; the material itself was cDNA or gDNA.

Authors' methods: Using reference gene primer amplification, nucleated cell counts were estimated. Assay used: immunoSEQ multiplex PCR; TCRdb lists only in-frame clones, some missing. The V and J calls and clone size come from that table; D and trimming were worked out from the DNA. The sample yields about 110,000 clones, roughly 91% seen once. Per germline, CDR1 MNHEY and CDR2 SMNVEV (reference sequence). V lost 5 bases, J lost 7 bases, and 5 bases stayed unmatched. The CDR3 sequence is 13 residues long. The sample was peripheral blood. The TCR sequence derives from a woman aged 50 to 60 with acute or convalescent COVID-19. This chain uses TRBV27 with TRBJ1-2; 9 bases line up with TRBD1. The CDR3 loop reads CASSPGQGSGYTF. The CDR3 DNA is TGTGCCAGCAGTCCGGGACAGGGTAGTGGCTACACCTTC.